This entry lists 5 T cell receptor beta chains sequenced from one sample in a study of vaccination and CD4 T cells after COVID-19. As for treatment: roughly 11-day PBMC culture with coronavirus spike peptide pools or control peptides (ViraFEST assay). Antigens of these TCRs are unknown. Once obtained from cultured CD4+ T cells, the DNA was sequenced using the Oncomine TCR Beta short-read assay. A single record per CDR3 protein comes from TCRdb applying MiXCR to the PCR reads. The table has approximately 9,500 distinct CDR3 sequences, approximately 24% seen once. Specimen: CD4+ T cells from blood, cultured in vitro, collected before SARS-CoV-2 vaccination. Receptors were obtained from a human donor who received a COVID-19 vaccine.

A few counts support this clonotype. The chain links TRBV10-3 to TRBJ1-2; D is perhaps TRBD1 (5 bases). CDR3 size: 16 residues. Looked up from germline, CDR1 is ENHRY and CDR2 is SYGVKD. Trimming removed 4 bases from V and 5 bases from J, with 20 bases in between. In DNA, the CDR3 is TGTGCCATCAGTGTGTCCAGGGAGCCGTCAGAATATGGCTACACCTTC. It yields the protein CAISVSREPSEYGYTF.

This clonotype was observed a single time. The CDR3 protein is CSVLLQGNNSPLHF. DNA of the CDR3: TGCAGCGTTCTATTACAGGGAAATAATTCACCCCTCCACTTT. V and J are TRBV29-1 and TRBJ1-6; the D gene is possibly TRBD1 (6 bases). Trimming cost V 5 bases and J 5 bases, with 13 bases left between them. Germline V lookup: CDR1 SQVTM, CDR2 ANQGSEA. The CDR3 extends over 14 amino acids.

The chain combines TRBV10-3 with TRBJ1-1; TRBD1 agrees at 8 bases. The germline CDR1 and CDR2 sequences are ENHRY and SYGVKD. Trimming removed 2 bases from V and 10 bases from J; junction bases left unmatched: 12. The CDR3 extends over 15 amino acids. The DNA for the CDR3 is TGTGCCATCAGTGAGCCGGGACAGGTAATCGCTGTAGCTTTCTTT. Encoded protein: CAISEPGQVIAVAFF.

The chain has TRBV20-1 and TRBJ1-6, with D possibly being TRBD1 (6 bases). In germline, CDR1 is DFQATT, CDR2 SNEGSKA (reference sequence). Trimming took off 2 bases at V and 7 bases at J, with 12 bases between the two ends. The CDR3 loop spans 14 amino acids. The CDR3 sequence is CSARRGAANSPLHF. The CDR3 DNA follows: TGCAGTGCTAGAAGGGGGGCAGCCAATTCACCCCTCCACTTT.

J is TRBJ2-1 and V is TRBV7-9; 12 positions match TRBD2. V lost 2 bases to trimming and J lost 10 bases; unmatched junction nucleotides: 12. The CDR3 sequence is 17 residues long. Germline V CDR1 and CDR2: SEHNR, FQNEAQ (reference sequence). CDR3 nucleotides: TGTGCCAGCAGCTTAATGGCCTCTAGCGGGGGGGCCCGGGAGCAGTTCTTC. Amino acids: CASSLMASSGGAREQFF.